This entry lists 30 T cell receptor beta chains sequenced from one sample in a study of T cells in Graves' hyperthyroidism and ophthalmopathy. The source material, RNA transcripts, was used to amplify TCR beta CDR3 regions. When the TCR CDR3 underwent first-round RT-PCR, the HTBI primer set was used. TCRdb reprocessed the multiplex PCR reads via MiXCR and lists one record per CDR3 protein. The sample yields 500,000 to 750,000 distinct CDR3 sequences, around 42% seen once. The sample taken for sequencing was peripheral blood or thyroid tissue (not recorded which). The source is a woman aged 18-29 years with Graves' hyperthyroidism.

This clonotype came up many times. V and J are TRBV10-3 and TRBJ1-1; 8 bases match TRBD1. Trimming cost V 6 bases and J 0 bases; bases outside gene matches: 3. CDR3 length: 14 amino acids. The germline gives CDR1 ENHRY, CDR2 SYGVKD. The CDR3 nucleotides read TGTGCCATCAGGGGACAGGAGATGAACACTGAAGCTTTCTTT. This gives the protein CAIRGQEMNTEAFF.

This clonotype was observed at least ten times. CDR3 residues: CATSRDGRPGNTIYF. CDR3 nucleotides: TGTGCCACCAGCAGAGATGGGAGGCCTGGAAACACCATATATTTT. The chain links TRBV15 to TRBJ1-3; D is unclear. Per the germline V gene, CDR1 is LNHNV and CDR2 is YYDKDF (reference sequence). Trimming left V 0 bases short and J 2 bases short, with 8 bases between. The CDR3 is 15 residues long.

This clonotype showed up many times. The chain links TRBV20-1 to TRBJ1-5; D uncertain. The germline V gene encodes CDR1 DFQATT and CDR2 SNEGSKA (reference sequence). Trimming removed 4 bases at V and 0 bases at J, with 13 bases between. This CDR3 is 15 amino acids long. CDR3 sequence reads: CSAIDWAHSNQPQHF. The CDR3 bases are TGCAGTGCTATAGATTGGGCCCATAGCAATCAGCCCCAGCATTTT.

Note on this clonotype: The conserved closing phenylalanine or tryptophan is absent in this CDR3, likely reflecting a read error. The DNA is left out, because the CDR3 cannot be placed on it with certainty; the CDR3 is given as TCRdb lists it. The rearrangement joins TRBV14 to TRBJ1-4; the table assigns TRBD1, which was not confirmed against the DNA. Including both end residues, the CDR3 is 9 amino acids long. Germline CDR1 SGHDN, CDR2 FVKESK. The CDR3 sequence is CASSQTGAY.

This clonotype has ten or more counts. The chain is built from TRBV2 and TRBJ1-4, with 10 nucleotides matching TRBD1. The CDR3 extends over 14 amino acids. Germline-derived CDR1 and CDR2 are SNHLY and FYNNEI. With 8 bases clipped from V and 8 bases from J, the junction kept 8 bases outside the gene matches. The CDR3: CASHRQGAREKLFF. The CDR3, as DNA: TGTGCCAGCCACAGACAGGGGGCACGAGAAAAACTGTTTTTT. The whole variable domain, filled in from reference TRBV2 and TRBJ1-4, reads EPEVTQTPSHQVTQMGQEVILRCVPISNHLYFYWYRQILGQKVEFLVSFYNNEISEKSEIFDDQFSVERPDGSNFTLKIRSTKLEDSAMYFCASHRQGAREKLFFGSGTQLSVL.

The chain combines TRBV7-2 with TRBJ2-1, with D maybe TRBD2 (6 bases). This CDR3 region has 14 residues. Germline V lookup: CDR1 SGHTA, CDR2 FQGNSA. Trimming took 5 bases from V and 10 from J, leaving 18 bases between them. As DNA, the CDR3 is TGTGCCAGCAGCCTCCCACTAGCTCTTGAGGAGCAGTTCTTC. This gives the protein CASSLPLALEEQFF.

The V call is TRBV7-9, the J call TRBJ2-2; D gene unclear. Deletions cut 5 bases from V and 4 bases from J, with 11 bases between. Germline V CDR1 and CDR2: SEHNR, FQNEAQ (reference sequence). This CDR3 spans 14 amino acids. The CDR3 DNA sequence: TGTGCCAGCAGCCTTGGACGTAGCACCGGGGAGCTGTTTTTT. Its translation: CASSLGRSTGELFF. Using reference TRBV7-9 and TRBJ2-2 for the parts outside the CDR3, the full variable domain is DTGVSQNPRHKITKRGQNVTFRCDPISEHNRLYWYRQTLGQGPEFLTYFQNEAQLEKSRLLSDRFSAERPKGSFSTLEIQRTEQGDSAMYLCASSLGRSTGELFFGEGSRLTVL.

In regard to this clonotype: A much bigger clone sits one base away, suggesting this may be a read error. The chain links TRBV10-3 to TRBJ2-7, with D maybe TRBD2 (6 bases). Between the trimmed V and J ends, which lost 9 bases and 5 bases, there was a span of 20 bases. Germline V gives CDR1 ENHRY, CDR2 SYGVKD. This CDR3 has 14 amino acids. The CDR3 protein is CAMTGGGVGDEQYF. CDR3 bases: TGTGCCATGACCGGTGGAGGGGTGGGCGACGAGCAGTACTTC.

This clonotype was counted many times. J is TRBJ2-5 and V is TRBV7-8; tentatively, D is TRBD1 or TRBD2 (5 bases each). V lost 8 bases and J lost 2, with 15 bases in between. Germline V lookup: CDR1 SGHVS, CDR2 FQNEAQ. The CDR3 has 14 amino acids. The CDR3 DNA reads as TGTGCCAGCTTACAGGCTAGCCAACAAGAGACCCAGTACTTC. Encoded protein: CASLQASQQETQYF. The whole variable domain, filled in from reference TRBV7-8 and TRBJ2-5, reads GAGVSQSPRYKVAKRGQDVALRCDPISGHVSLFWYQQALGQGPEFLTYFQNEAQLDKSGLPSDRFFAERPEGSVSTLKIQRTQQEDSAVYLCASLQASQQETQYFGPGTRLLVL.

This rearrangement joins TRBV12-3 or TRBV12-4 to TRBJ1-6; D may be TRBD1 (6 bases). Trimming removed 6 bases at V and 7 bases at J, with 13 bases between. The CDR3 runs 14 residues. This chain's CDR3 is CASSLAQGNSPLHF. CDR3 DNA: TGTGCCAGCAGCTTGGCGCAGGGGAATTCACCCCTCCACTTT.

The V gene is TRBV2, the J gene TRBJ1-5; the D gene is possibly TRBD1 (6 bases). This CDR3 spans 16 amino acids. V lost 3 bases and J lost 0, with 12 bases in between. Germline V CDR1 and CDR2: SNHLY, FYNNEI. The CDR3: CASSDIGTNSNQPQHF. The CDR3 DNA sequence: TGTGCCAGCAGTGATATAGGGACAAATAGCAATCAGCCCCAGCATTTT.

This rearrangement joins TRBV15 to TRBJ1-3; D not certain. V lost 3 bases and J lost 3, with 9 bases in between. There are 14 residues in the CDR3. Germline-derived CDR1 and CDR2 are LNHNV and YYDKDF (reference sequence). The CDR3 loop reads CATSSLALGNTIYF. The CDR3 DNA reads as TGTGCCACCAGCAGCTTAGCTCTTGGAAACACCATATATTTT.

In this sample, this clonotype turned up a few times. The chain joins TRBV7-2 to TRBJ2-7; a possible D gene is TRBD2 (5 bases). Germline V gene sequence: CDR1 SGHTA, CDR2 FQGNSA. Trimming took 5 bases from V and 7 from J, leaving 9 bases between them. CDR3 length: 11 residues. The CDR3 sequence is CASSDYNEQYF. CDR3 in DNA: TGTGCCAGCAGCGACTACAATGAGCAGTACTTC. Full variable domain (rest looked up from reference TRBV7-2 and TRBJ2-7): GAGVSQSPSNKVTEKGKDVELRCDPISGHTALYWYRQSLGQGLEFLIYFQGNSAPDKSGLPSDRFSAERTGGSVSTLTIQRTQQEDSAVYLCASSDYNEQYFGPGTRLTVT.

This clonotype was found a few times. The rearrangement joins TRBV24-1 to TRBJ2-1, with D perhaps assigned TRBD1 or TRBD2 (5 bases each). There are 15 residues in the CDR3. Germline loops: CDR1 KGHDR, CDR2 SFDVKD. Trimming cost V 0 bases and J 8 bases, with 13 bases left between them. As DNA, the CDR3 is TGTGCCACCAGTGATTTGGACAGAGGGAAATATGAGCAGTTCTTC. Amino acids: CATSDLDRGKYEQFF.

Of note for this clonotype: A read error may be the cause here, since a much bigger clone is one base away. Likely a read error: the CDR3 ends without its conserved phenylalanine or tryptophan. The gene calls are TRBV7-9 and TRBJ2-5; 8 bases agree with TRBD2. This CDR3 region has 17 residues. V dropped 1 base and J dropped 7; count of bases not matched to a gene: 14. Germline V gives CDR1 SEHNR, CDR2 FQNEAQ (reference sequence). The CDR3 loop is CASSLVPSGLEGWTQYL. In nucleotides, the CDR3 is TGTGCCAGCAGCTTAGTCCCTTCGGGACTAGAGGGTTGGACCCAGTACCTC.

Ten or more counts support this clonotype. This sequence joins TRBV6-5 and TRBJ1-6; D is uncertain. The germline V gene encodes CDR1 MNHEY and CDR2 SVGAGI. Trimming took off 2 bases at V and 3 bases at J, with 8 bases between the two ends. The CDR3 contains 15 residues. CDR3 residues: CASSYEVNYNSPLHF. The CDR3 DNA is TGTGCCAGCAGTTACGAAGTAAACTATAATTCACCCCTCCACTTT.

This clonotype was observed many times. For the CDR3, the DNA is TGTGCCAGCTCACCCGGGACAGGGGCTGGGGCCAACGTCCTGACTTTC. Encoded protein: CASSPGTGAGANVLTF. The chain uses TRBV18 and TRBJ2-6; 10 bases are a match to TRBD1. Germline V lookup: CDR1 KGHSH, CDR2 LQKENI. The length of the CDR3 is 16 residues. V was pared by 3 bases and J by 2 bases, with 1 base of the junction left unmatched.

This clonotype has at least ten counts. The chain employs TRBV7-8 and TRBJ1-5; 7 bases fit TRBD1. V was pared by 5 bases and J by 0 bases, with 10 bases of the junction left unmatched. The CDR3 runs to 17 residues. Germline CDR1 is SGHVS and CDR2 is FQNEAQ. CDR3 protein: CASSLTRDSFSNQPQHF. The CDR3 DNA reads as TGTGCCAGCAGCCTAACCCGGGACAGCTTTAGCAATCAGCCCCAGCATTTT.

The chain is built from TRBV12-3 or TRBV12-4 and TRBJ2-7; D may be TRBD1 or TRBD2 (6 bases each). The CDR3 is 13 residues long. V lost 6 bases and J lost 2, with 11 bases in between. The DNA for the CDR3 is TGTGCCAGCAGCGGGGGCCTTCCCTACGAGCAGTACTTC. It encodes CASSGGLPYEQYF.

This clonotype was counted only a few times. The chain carries TRBV15 and TRBJ2-1; the match to TRBD2 covers 7 bases. V shed 0 bases and J 8 bases; nucleotides not matched to a gene: 10. From germline, CDR1 is LNHNV and CDR2 YYDKDF (reference sequence). There are 16 residues in the CDR3. CDR3 nucleotides: TGTGCCACCAGCAGAGAGTGGGCTAGCGGTCCCCATGAGCAGTTCTTC. It encodes CATSREWASGPHEQFF.

This clonotype was seen at least ten times. The chain is built from TRBV15 and TRBJ2-7; 10 bases are shared with TRBD2. The trim removed 4 bases at V and 5 bases at J, leaving 5 bases unmatched. The germline CDR1 and CDR2 sequences are LNHNV and YYDKDF (reference sequence). The CDR3 loop spans 14 amino acids. The CDR3 protein is CATSTSSGSHEQYF. CDR3 nucleotide sequence: TGTGCCACCAGCACCTCTAGCGGGAGCCACGAGCAGTACTTC.

Many counts were recorded for this clonotype. At one end the junction does not follow the germline gene, possibly because of a read error. The chain uses TRBV5-1 and TRBJ1-1, with 8 nucleotides matching TRBD1. The CDR3 sequence is 15 residues long. CDR1 SGHRS and CDR2 YFSETQ come from the germline V gene. The CDR3 coding sequence is TGCGCCAGCAGCCCTTATTGGACAGGGAACCCTGAAGCTTTCTTT. Its protein product is CASSPYWTGNPEAFF.

The J gene is TRBJ2-3, the V gene TRBV5-1, with 10 bases identical to TRBD2. CDR1 is SGHRS and CDR2 is YFSETQ in the germline V gene. Trimming at V came to 2 bases and at J to 4 bases, leaving 7 bases not matched to a gene. The CDR3 covers 16 residues. The CDR3 DNA reads TGCGCCAGCAGCTTACCTAGCGGGAGTCGTGCAGATACGCAGTATTTT. Translation gives CASSLPSGSRADTQYF.

The V gene is TRBV29-1, the J gene TRBJ1-1, with TRBD1 identical over 7 bases. V lost 7 bases to trimming and J lost 5 bases; unmatched junction nucleotides: 7. This CDR3 has 12 residues. Germline values: CDR1 SQVTM, CDR2 ANQGSEA. CDR3 DNA: TGCAGCGCACGACAGGGAGTTACTGAAGCTTTCTTT. Amino acids: CSARQGVTEAFF.

CDR3 in amino acids: CSERRTNTGELFF. CDR3 DNA: TGCAGTGAAAGGCGAACGAACACCGGGGAGCTGTTTTTT. The V call is TRBV20-1, the J call TRBJ2-2; D is unresolved. The germline V and J ends were trimmed by 7 bases and 0 bases, with 9 bases remaining between them. This CDR3 is built from 13 residues. Germline CDR1 DFQATT, CDR2 SNEGSKA (reference sequence).

The chain combines TRBV12-3 or TRBV12-4 with TRBJ1-1; tentative D call: TRBD1 (5 bases). V was clipped by 3 bases and J by 6 bases, with 26 bases between them. This CDR3 contains 18 residues. The CDR3 bases are TGTGCCAGCAGTTTTATTAGGTTTCGTACAGTCCGGGGCCCTGAAGCTTTCTTT. Amino acids: CASSFIRFRTVRGPEAFF.

There are many counts of this clonotype. The J gene is TRBJ2-5, the V gene TRBV20-1; 12 bases are shared with TRBD2. Germline loops: CDR1 DFQATT, CDR2 SNEGSKA (reference sequence). CDR3 length: 14 amino acids. With V trimmed by 2 bases and J by 6 bases, 4 bases remained unmatched. The CDR3 loop is CSARLTSGRKTQYF. In nucleotides, the CDR3 is TGCAGTGCTAGATTGACTAGCGGGAGAAAGACCCAGTACTTC.

This clonotype was picked up many times. This sequence joins TRBV20-1 and TRBJ1-2, with a tentative D call TRBD1 (6 bases). The CDR3 totals 16 residues. Germline V gives CDR1 DFQATT, CDR2 SNEGSKA (reference sequence). V was clipped by 3 bases and J by 4 bases, with 21 bases between them. In nucleotides, the CDR3 is TGCAGTGCTAGTAGGGTCGTGGGGGGCGTCATCTATGGCTACACCTTC. Amino acid sequence: CSASRVVGGVIYGYTF.

The sample holds many counts of this clonotype. The rearrangement links TRBV2 to TRBJ1-4; weak D call: TRBD1 (5 bases). The CDR3 is made up of 15 amino acids. V was trimmed by 6 bases and J by 0 bases, leaving 11 bases between them. Germline lookup yields CDR1 SNHLY and CDR2 FYNNEI. CDR3 DNA: TGTGCCAGCAGGGGGACGTTCACAACTAATGAAAAACTGTTTTTT. Its translation is CASRGTFTTNEKLFF.

This clonotype came up many times. V gene TRBV7-9 combines with J gene TRBJ1-2, with D possibly TRBD1 on 5 matching bases. The germline CDR1 and CDR2 sequences are SEHNR and FQNEAQ (reference sequence). CDR3 size: 15 residues. V was pared by 2 bases and J by 6 bases, with 16 bases between. The CDR3 sequence is CASSLPLKGRDGYTF. The CDR3 DNA is TGTGCCAGCAGCTTACCCCTCAAGGGGAGGGATGGCTACACCTTC. Based on the CDR3 plus reference TRBV7-9 and TRBJ1-2, the full variable domain is DTGVSQNPRHKITKRGQNVTFRCDPISEHNRLYWYRQTLGQGPEFLTYFQNEAQLEKSRLLSDRFSAERPKGSFSTLEIQRTEQGDSAMYLCASSLPLKGRDGYTFGSGTRLTVV.